The 9 T cell receptor beta chains below come from one sample, sequenced in a study of blood T cell repertoires in COVID-19. Repertoires were generated with immunoSEQ multiplex PCR, while TCRdb's copy carries only in-frame clones and drops some. The sample shows roughly 340,000 clones, 87% of them seen only once. Sequenced sample: peripheral blood. The receptors derive from a woman aged 50 to 65 with COVID-19, enrolled during active disease.

This rearrangement joins TRBV11-3 to TRBJ2-3; D gene ambiguous. Germline V gives CDR1 SGHNT, CDR2 YENEEA. This CDR3 has 18 residues. The V end lost 3 bases, the J end lost 0 bases, and 19 bases lay between the germline ends. The CDR3 loop is CASSFPQVELTSTDTQYF. The CDR3 DNA reads TGTGCCAGCAGCTTTCCTCAGGTTGAGCTAACTAGCACAGATACGCAGTATTTT.

The V call is TRBV11-3, the J call TRBJ2-1, with D possibly being TRBD2 (7 bases). CDR3 length equals 12 residues. Trimming left V 5 bases short and J 10 bases short, with 12 bases between. Germline CDR1 and CDR2: SGHNT and YENEEA. CDR3 in amino acids: CASSPGEGEQFF. The CDR3 DNA reads as TGTGCCAGCAGCCCAGGGGAGGGGGAGCAGTTCTTC.

This chain joins TRBV5-8 and TRBJ1-5; 7 bases fit TRBD1. The germline CDR1 and CDR2 sequences are SGHTS and YDEGEE. V shed 2 bases and J 5 bases; nucleotides not matched to a gene: 10. The CDR3 runs 16 residues. CDR3 in amino acids: CASSFSGRGVYQPQHF. The CDR3 coding sequence is TGTGCCAGCAGCTTCTCCGGCAGGGGGGTATATCAGCCCCAGCATTTT. The full variable domain, rest sourced from reference TRBV5-8 and TRBJ1-5, is EAGVTQSPTHLIKTRGQQATLRCSPISGHTSVYWYQQALGLGLQFLLWYDEGEERNRGNFPPRFSGRQFPNYSSELNVNALELEDSALYLCASSFSGRGVYQPQHFGDGTRLSIL.

The chain combines TRBV19 with TRBJ2-7; 9 bases are a match to TRBD1. CDR1 and CDR2 from the germline V gene are LNHDA and SQIVND (reference sequence). The CDR3 spans 14 residues. The V segment lost 5 bases and the J segment 4 bases; nucleotides outside the gene matches: 6. The CDR3 DNA sequence: TGTGCCAGTAGTTGGAAACAGGGGGCATACGAGCAGTACTTC. Amino acids: CASSWKQGAYEQYF.

The chain combines TRBV6-5 with TRBJ2-6; 9 nucleotides line up with TRBD1. CDR3 length equals 15 residues. Looked up from germline, CDR1 is MNHEY and CDR2 is SVGAGI. The V segment lost 10 bases and the J segment 2 bases; nucleotides outside the gene matches: 6. CDR3 DNA sequence: TGTGCCACCTCGGACAGGGGAGCTGGGGCCAACGTCCTGACTTTC. This gives the protein CATSDRGAGANVLTF.

This clone was seen once. The chain combines TRBV4-2 with TRBJ1-2, with D hard to call. Germline V gives CDR1 LGHNA, CDR2 YNFKEQ. The germline V and J ends were trimmed by 4 bases and 6 bases, with 18 bases remaining between them. This CDR3 spans 15 amino acids. The CDR3 spells CASSPPTQVTNGYTF. The CDR3 DNA reads TGTGCCAGCAGCCCCCCAACGCAGGTCACCAATGGCTACACCTTC.

V is TRBV30 and J is TRBJ1-1, with 7 nucleotides matching TRBD1. Germline values: CDR1 GTSNPN, CDR2 SVGIG (reference sequence). The CDR3 is 14 amino acids. With V trimmed by 3 bases and J by 4 bases, 8 bases remained unmatched. CDR3 region: CAWRGRGRGTEAFF. CDR3 in DNA: TGTGCCTGGAGGGGAAGGGGGCGGGGCACTGAAGCTTTCTTT.

This chain links TRBV18 with TRBJ2-5, with TRBD2 as a possible D gene (6 bases). V dropped 3 bases and J dropped 5 bases, with 13 bases sitting between them. The CDR3 sequence is 14 residues long. Germline CDR1 KGHSH, CDR2 LQKENI. DNA of the CDR3: TGTGCCAGCTCACCGGCGGTACTAGCCGAGACCCAGTACTTC. This encodes CASSPAVLAETQYF.

The table lists this clone with a count of one. This rearrangement joins TRBV4-1 to TRBJ2-7; 7 bases are a match to TRBD1. With V trimmed by 6 bases and J by 5 bases, 10 bases remained unmatched. Germline CDR1 is MGHRA and CDR2 is YSYEKL. The CDR3 length is 14 residues. The DNA for the CDR3 is TGCGCCAGCAGTACCGGTAGGGGGCGCGACGAGCAGTACTTC. Translated, it gives CASSTGRGRDEQYF.